These 15 T cell receptor beta chains were all obtained from the same sample, sequenced in a study of regulatory T cells in long-lasting Graves disease. Sample time point: persistent/refractory GD, antithyroid drugs over 5 years with positive TRAb. With RNA extracted from PBMCs as input, the TCR library was made. The authors built TCR beta libraries using iRepertoire HTBI primers and Arm-PCR of CDR3 regions. MiXCR was run by TCRdb on the multiplex PCR reads, yielding one entry per CDR3 protein. The sample consists of 430,000 or so distinct CDR3 sequences, roughly a fifth of them appearing once. The material sequenced was peripheral blood mononuclear cells (PBMCs), taken when the disease was refractory, from a patient treated with antithyroid drugs. The receptors were sampled from a female donor with Graves disease.

This clonotype came up many times. The chain couples TRBV19 to TRBJ2-2, with unresolved D. CDR3 length: 14 residues. V lost 7 bases, J lost 0 bases, and 9 bases lay in between. CDR1 is LNHDA and CDR2 is SQIVND in the germline V gene (reference sequence). The CDR3 reads CASMKATNTGELFF. In nucleotides, the CDR3 is TGTGCCAGTATGAAAGCGACGAACACCGGGGAGCTGTTTTTT. Drawing the rest from reference TRBV19 and TRBJ2-2, the complete variable domain is DGGITQSPKYLFRKEGQNVTLSCEQNLNHDAMYWYRQDPGQGLRLIYYSQIVNDFQKGDIAEGYSVSREKKESFPLTVTSAQKNPTAFYLCASMKATNTGELFFGEGSRLTVL.

The CDR3 coding sequence is TGTGCCAGCAGGGGGCTTGGACAGGGCAACAATGAGCAGTTCTTC. It codes for CASRGLGQGNNEQFF. The chain recombines TRBV28 with TRBJ2-1; 8 positions agree with TRBD1. Germline CDR1 MDHEN, CDR2 SYDVKM. With 6 bases clipped from V and 5 bases from J, the junction kept 9 bases outside the gene matches. The CDR3 consists of 15 residues.

This clonotype was seen repeatedly, ten times or more. The CDR3 loop is CASRLPPPTTAQETQYF. The DNA of the CDR3 is TGTGCCAGCAGACTCCCACCCCCGACTACGGCCCAAGAGACCCAGTACTTC. The rearrangement links TRBV7-8 to TRBJ2-5; D is perhaps TRBD2 (5 bases). CDR3 length equals 17 residues. Germline V lookup: CDR1 SGHVS, CDR2 FQNEAQ. V was trimmed by 6 bases and J by 1 base, leaving 21 bases between them.

This clonotype was counted ten times or more. V and J are TRBV3-1 and TRBJ1-1, with D tentatively TRBD1 (6 bases). Germline CDR1 is LGHDT and CDR2 is YNNKEL (reference sequence). The CDR3 is 18 amino acids. Trimming removed 0 bases from V and 7 bases from J, with 24 bases in between. The CDR3 DNA is TGTGCCAGCAGCCAAGACCAGTGGCCGGGGGCGAATCACCTTGAAGCTTTCTTT. It specifies CASSQDQWPGANHLEAFF.

This clonotype was observed many times. The gene calls are TRBV10-3 and TRBJ1-1; D is possibly TRBD1 (6 bases). Trimming removed 3 bases from V and 0 bases from J, with 8 bases in between. The CDR3 has 14 amino acids. The germline gives CDR1 ENHRY, CDR2 SYGVKD. The CDR3 sequence: CAISDRDMNTEAFF. CDR3 in DNA: TGTGCCATCAGTGACAGGGACATGAACACTGAAGCTTTCTTT.

The CDR3 DNA sequence: TGTGCCAGCAGTTTATTGGGTGACCTTGGCAATGAGCAGTTCTTC. Translated, it gives CASSLLGDLGNEQFF. The chain uses TRBV28 and TRBJ2-1; D remains ambiguous. The ends were cut back, 1 base at V and 6 bases at J, with 13 bases in the middle. The CDR3 length is 15 residues. Germline-derived CDR1 and CDR2 are MDHEN and SYDVKM.

This clonotype appeared a few times. The chain uses TRBV6-1 and TRBJ2-7, with no clear D. The CDR3 runs to 16 residues. Germline values: CDR1 MNHNS, CDR2 SASEGT. Trimming removed 8 bases at V and 0 bases at J, with 20 bases between. The chain's CDR3 is CASSPEVASSSYEQYF. The CDR3 DNA reads as TGTGCCAGCTCCCCTGAGGTCGCTTCGAGCTCCTACGAGCAGTACTTC.

The sample holds a few counts of this clonotype. The V call is TRBV10-3, the J call TRBJ1-2, with TRBD1 as a possible D gene (6 bases). In germline, CDR1 is ENHRY, CDR2 SYGVKD. This CDR3 region has 16 residues. V gave up 0 bases and J gave up 7 bases, with 18 bases separating them. CDR3 DNA: TGTGCCATCAGTGAGTCTCAGACAGGAGGATCCAGTGGCTACACCTTC. Translation gives CAISESQTGGSSGYTF.

This clonotype has only a few counts. V and J are TRBV2 and TRBJ1-3; D gene uncertain. Trimming shortened V by 6 bases and J by 9 bases, and 9 bases separated the two germline ends. The CDR3 covers 11 residues. Germline loops: CDR1 SNHLY, CDR2 FYNNEI. Here the CDR3 reads CASSPKRTIYF. DNA of the CDR3: TGTGCCAGCAGCCCTAAACGCACCATATATTTT.

This clonotype has at least ten counts. This chain uses TRBV12-3 or TRBV12-4 with TRBJ2-6; 9 nucleotides align to TRBD1. This CDR3 has 16 residues. With 4 bases clipped from V and 1 base from J, the junction kept 2 bases outside the gene matches. In DNA, the CDR3 is TGTGCCAGCAGTTATGGGACAGGGTCTGGGGCCAACGTCCTGACTTTC. This sequence encodes CASSYGTGSGANVLTF.

This clonotype was observed many times. The rearrangement uses TRBV3-1 and TRBJ2-5; TRBD1 aligns across 7 bases. The CDR3 is 14 residues long. With 5 bases clipped from V and 3 bases from J, the junction kept 6 bases outside the gene matches. Germline lookup yields CDR1 LGHDT and CDR2 YNNKEL (reference sequence). CDR3 sequence reads: CASSGRQGEETQYF. The CDR3 DNA is TGTGCCAGCAGCGGACGACAGGGCGAAGAGACCCAGTACTTC.

This clonotype was detected only a few times. Here the CDR3 reads CASSLETGVLHGYTF. In nucleotides, the CDR3 is TGCGCCAGCAGCTTGGAGACAGGGGTACTTCATGGCTACACCTTC. The chain couples TRBV5-1 to TRBJ1-2; 8 nucleotides align to TRBD1. V dropped 0 bases and J dropped 6; count of bases not matched to a gene: 7. Germline CDR1 reads SGHRS; CDR2 reads YFSETQ. The CDR3 has 15 residues.

The gene calls are TRBV6-1 and TRBJ2-1, with no clear D. CDR3 length: 12 residues. Germline values: CDR1 MNHNS, CDR2 SASEGT. V was cut by 11 bases and J by 6 bases, with 14 bases left in between. The CDR3 spells CASMAPANEQFF. The CDR3 DNA sequence: TGTGCCTCCATGGCGCCCGCCAATGAGCAGTTCTTC.

The gene calls are TRBV4-1 and TRBJ2-5; TRBD2 matches at 11 bases. This CDR3 spans 16 amino acids. The V and J ends lost 3 bases and 7 bases, in that order; junction bases with no gene match: 10. CDR1 is MGHRA and CDR2 is YSYEKL in the germline V gene. In DNA, the CDR3 is TGCGCCAGCAGCCAGAGTAGCGGGAGGGCCGCCGGGACCCAGTACTTC. This translates into CASSQSSGRAAGTQYF.

The CDR3 reads CAWSPGTPNTGELFF. In DNA, the CDR3 is TGTGCCTGGAGCCCCGGGACACCGAACACCGGGGAGCTGTTTTTT. The chain uses TRBV30 and TRBJ2-2, with D possibly TRBD1 on 6 matching bases. Germline CDR1 reads GTSNPN; CDR2 reads SVGIG (reference sequence). Trimming removed 3 bases at V and 0 bases at J, with 11 bases between. This CDR3 has 15 residues.